Presented here are 17 T cell receptor beta chains from one specimen sequenced in a study of vaccination and CD4 T cells after COVID-19. In TCRdb, the PCR reads were re-called with MiXCR into one record per CDR3 protein. The sample consists of 20,000 or so distinct CDR3 sequences, just over 60% of them appearing once. Source: CD4+ T cells from blood, taken after SARS-CoV-2 vaccination. Receptors originate from a human donor who had recovered from COVID-19.

The J gene is TRBJ1-2, the V gene TRBV11-2; D not resolved. This CDR3 has 14 amino acids. V was pared by 5 bases and J by 4 bases, with 14 bases between. CDR1 is SGHAT, CDR2 FQNNGV, per germline. The DNA of the CDR3 is TGTGCCAGCAGCCCCGTCGGCAGGCTCTATGGCTACACCTTC. Protein: CASSPVGRLYGYTF.

V usage is TRBV7-3 and J usage is TRBJ2-3; 8 bases are shared with TRBD2. V was clipped by 6 bases and J by 2 bases; unmatched bases: 10. The germline gives CDR1 SGHTA, CDR2 FQGTGA. The CDR3 has 16 amino acids. The CDR3 here is CASSQGSGSDTDTQYF. For the CDR3, the DNA is TGTGCCAGCAGTCAAGGCAGCGGGAGCGACACAGATACGCAGTATTTT.

The chain links TRBV20-1 to TRBJ1-4, with D possibly TRBD1 on 6 matching bases. This CDR3 is built from 17 residues. Between the trimmed V and J ends, which lost 1 base and 0 bases, there was a span of 15 bases. Germline V CDR1 and CDR2: DFQATT, SNEGSKA (reference sequence). The CDR3 reads CSARGDLRTATNEKLFF. The CDR3 nucleotides are TGCAGTGCTAGAGGGGATTTAAGGACAGCAACTAATGAAAAACTGTTTTTT.

CDR3 nucleotides: TGTGCCACCAGTGATGAGCGGGAAACGGCCTACAATGAGCAGTTCTTC. Protein product: CATSDERETAYNEQFF. This rearrangement joins TRBV24-1 to TRBJ2-1, with 7 bases identical to TRBD2. Germline CDR1 is KGHDR and CDR2 is SFDVKD. The ends lost 3 bases at V and 2 bases at J; junction bases unmatched: 6. This CDR3 is 16 amino acids long.

J is TRBJ1-1 and V is TRBV7-8, with 8 nucleotides matching TRBD1. Germline V gene data show CDR1 as SGHVS and CDR2 as FQNEAQ. The trim removed 6 bases at V and 6 bases at J, leaving 12 bases unmatched. The CDR3 is 15 amino acids. CDR3 coding DNA: TGTGCCAGCAGTAATCCTTACAGGGGGAGGTCTGAAGCTTTCTTT. This codes for CASSNPYRGRSEAFF.

This clonotype occurred a few times. This chain links TRBV4-2 with TRBJ1-1; 8 bases agree with TRBD1. This CDR3 region has 17 residues. Germline V lookup: CDR1 LGHNA, CDR2 YNFKEQ. The ends lost 3 bases at V and 1 base at J; junction bases unmatched: 10. This CDR3 is CASSQGRDRPGNTEAFF. DNA for the CDR3: TGTGCCAGCAGCCAGGGTCGGGACAGGCCGGGGAACACTGAAGCTTTCTTT.

The genes are TRBV20-1 and TRBJ2-5; D might be TRBD2 (5 bases). This CDR3 region has 13 residues. Germline values: CDR1 DFQATT, CDR2 SNEGSKA (reference sequence). Trimming left V 3 bases short and J 5 bases short, with 13 bases between. As DNA, the CDR3 is TGCAGTGCTAGGACTACCCTCGGGGAGACCCAGTACTTC. Its translation is CSARTTLGETQYF.

This clonotype appeared a few times. The rearrangement joins TRBV29-1 to TRBJ2-3; weak D call: TRBD1 (7 bases). The germline V and J ends were trimmed by 7 bases and 5 bases, with 22 bases remaining between them. The CDR3 spans 15 residues. Germline CDR1 and CDR2: SQVTM and ANQGSEA. DNA of the CDR3: TGCAGCGCATCGATGGCCAGGGGGAGGATAGATACGCAGTATTTT. Translating it yields CSASMARGRIDTQYF.

The chain uses TRBV7-2 and TRBJ2-1, with 10 positions matching TRBD1. Germline values: CDR1 SGHTA, CDR2 FQGNSA. V dropped 5 bases and J dropped 6; count of bases not matched to a gene: 10. This CDR3 comprises 16 residues. This CDR3 is CASSRTDRGWPNEQFF. CDR3 DNA: TGTGCCAGCAGCCGGACGGACAGGGGGTGGCCCAATGAGCAGTTCTTC.

The rearrangement uses TRBV20-1 and TRBJ1-4; perhaps TRBD1 as D (6 bases). CDR3 length: 15 residues. Trimming took 1 base from V and 2 from J, leaving 11 bases between them. Per the germline V gene, CDR1 is DFQATT and CDR2 is SNEGSKA (reference sequence). Here the CDR3 reads CSARGGGGTNEKLFF. DNA of the CDR3: TGCAGTGCTAGAGGAGGGGGTGGGACTAATGAAAAACTGTTTTTT.

V usage is TRBV21-1 and J usage is TRBJ2-5. TRBV21-1 is marked as a pseudogene. The CDR3 sequence is 12 residues long. The CDR3 coding sequence is TGTGCCAGACCGTCGGGGATTGAGACCCAGTACTTC. Protein product: CARPSGIETQYF.

This chain joins TRBV7-9 and TRBJ2-1; maybe TRBD2 (5 bases). CDR3 length equals 14 residues. Germline V gene lookup returns CDR1 SEHNR and CDR2 FQNEAQ (reference sequence). Trimming pared 6 bases from V and 9 bases from J, leaving 18 bases between. This chain's CDR3 is CASRRGGGSGEQFF. The DNA of the CDR3 is TGTGCCAGCAGGCGCGGAGGTGGGTCGGGTGAGCAGTTCTTC.

This sequence joins TRBV12-3 or TRBV12-4 and TRBJ1-2; TRBD1 matches 8 bases. V lost 5 bases and J lost 4; bases outside the gene matches: 3. There are 13 residues in the CDR3. CDR3 protein: CASSKDRVYGYTF. The CDR3 coding sequence is TGTGCCAGCAGTAAGGACAGGGTCTATGGCTACACCTTC.

This clonotype has just a few counts. The chain recombines TRBV20-1 with TRBJ2-6; D not resolved. The CDR3 sequence is 15 residues long. The V end lost 0 bases, the J end lost 1 base, and 7 bases lay between the germline ends. Germline CDR1 DFQATT, CDR2 SNEGSKA (reference sequence). The CDR3 protein is CSARDIVSGANVLTF. The CDR3 nucleotides read TGCAGTGCTAGAGATATAGTGTCTGGGGCCAACGTCCTGACTTTC.

CDR3 sequence reads: CSARRGNRVVETQYF. The CDR3 DNA reads as TGCAGTGCTAGACGGGGGAATCGGGTAGTTGAGACCCAGTACTTC. The chain links TRBV20-1 to TRBJ2-5, with D perhaps TRBD2 (6 bases). Germline CDR1 reads DFQATT; CDR2 reads SNEGSKA (reference sequence). The germline V and J ends were trimmed by 2 bases and 5 bases, with 18 bases remaining between them. The CDR3 has 15 residues.

The chain employs TRBV12-3 or TRBV12-4 and TRBJ2-1, with D hard to call. This CDR3 contains 15 residues. V was clipped by 3 bases and J by 3 bases, with 12 bases between them. The DNA of the CDR3 is TGTGCCAGCAGTTTGTCACGCAGACTCTACAATGAGCAGTTCTTC. This encodes CASSLSRRLYNEQFF.

The V gene is TRBV5-4, the J gene TRBJ1-1; D unresolved. CDR3 length: 14 amino acids. Trimming removed 4 bases at V and 1 base at J, with 11 bases between. Germline V lookup: CDR1 SGHNT, CDR2 YYREEE (reference sequence). As DNA, the CDR3 is TGTGCCAGCAGCCGCCGAGACTGGAACACTGAAGCTTTCTTT. This encodes CASSRRDWNTEAFF.